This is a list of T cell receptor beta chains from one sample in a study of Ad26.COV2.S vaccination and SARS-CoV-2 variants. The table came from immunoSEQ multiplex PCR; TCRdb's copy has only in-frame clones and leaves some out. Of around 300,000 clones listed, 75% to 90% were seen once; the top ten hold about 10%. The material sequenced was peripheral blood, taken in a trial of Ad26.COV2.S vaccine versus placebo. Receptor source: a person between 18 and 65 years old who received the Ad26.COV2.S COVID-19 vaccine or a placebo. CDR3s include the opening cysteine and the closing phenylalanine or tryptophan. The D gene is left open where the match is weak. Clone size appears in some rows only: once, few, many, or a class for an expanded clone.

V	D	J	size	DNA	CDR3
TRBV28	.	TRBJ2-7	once	TGTGCCAGCAGTCGAAACTCCGGGACACTCTCCTACGAGCAGTACTTC	CASSRNSGTLSYEQYF
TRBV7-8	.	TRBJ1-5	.	TGTGCCAGCAGCCAAAGCAGGTCACATAGCAATCAGCCCCAGCATTTT	CASSQSRSHSNQPQHF
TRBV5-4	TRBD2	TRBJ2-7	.	TGTGCCAGCAGCTTGGGCGGGGGGAGCTCCTACGAGCAGTACTTC	CASSLGGGSSYEQYF
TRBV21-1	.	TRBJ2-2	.	TGTGCCAGCAGCAACCCTTGGACTAGCGGGAGGGTAGATAGCACCGGGGAGCTGTTTTTT	CASSNPWTSGRVDSTGELFF
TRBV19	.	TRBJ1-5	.	TGTGCCAGTAGTATAGACGGACCTTATAGCAATCAGCCCCAGCATTTT	CASSIDGPYSNQPQHF
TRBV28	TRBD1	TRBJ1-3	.	TGTGCCAGCAGACCGGGACAGGGTAGGGGAAACACCATATATTTT	CASRPGQGRGNTIYF
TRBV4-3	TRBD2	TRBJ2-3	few	TGCGCCAGCAGCCAAGATGGGGGGGAAGATACGCAGTATTTT	CASSQDGGEDTQYF
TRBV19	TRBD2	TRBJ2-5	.	TGTGCCAGTAGTATGCACCCTAGCGGGACGGAGACCCAGTACTTC	CASSMHPSGTETQYF
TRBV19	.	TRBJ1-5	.	TGTGCCAGTAGGTTAGGAGGGAATCAGCCCCAGCATTTT	CASRLGGNQPQHF
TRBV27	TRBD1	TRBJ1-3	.	TGTGCCAGAGATGATACAGGGGGCTCAATTCCGAGCTCTGGAAACACCATATATTTT	CARDDTGGSIPSSGNTIYF
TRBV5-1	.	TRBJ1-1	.	TGCGCCAGCAGCGTAGGGGGATATACTGAAGCTTTCTTT	CASSVGGYTEAFF
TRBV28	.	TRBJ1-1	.	TGTGCCAGCAGCTCAGGGACTTTCATGAACACTGAAGCTTTCTTT	CASSSGTFMNTEAFF
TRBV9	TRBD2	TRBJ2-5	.	TGTGCCAGCAGCGGCCTCGGGACTAACCAAGAGACCCAGTACTTC	CASSGLGTNQETQYF
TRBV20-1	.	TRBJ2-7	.	TGCAGTGCTAGGTCAGGGTTTGAGCAGTACTTC	CSARSGFEQYF
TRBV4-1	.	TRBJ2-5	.	TGCGCCAGCAGCCAAGGCTCTGAAGAGACCCAGTACTTC	CASSQGSEETQYF
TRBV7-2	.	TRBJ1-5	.	TGTGCCAGCAGCAAAGATGCCCCCAATCAGCCCCAGCATTTT	CASSKDAPNQPQHF
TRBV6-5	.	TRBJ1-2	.	TGTGCCAGCAGTTACGACGGTACTAACTATGGCTACACCTTC	CASSYDGTNYGYTF
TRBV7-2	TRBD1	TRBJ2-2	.	TGTGCCAGCAGCTTACAGGGGGCGCCTACCGGGGAGCTGTTTTTT	CASSLQGAPTGELFF
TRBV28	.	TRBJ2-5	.	TGTGCCAGCAGTACCACAGGGGGGGCTGAGGAGACCCAGTACTTC	CASSTTGGAEETQYF
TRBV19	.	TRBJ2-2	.	TGTGCCAGTAGTCCCGATTTTTGGACCGGGGAGCTGTTTTTT	CASSPDFWTGELFF
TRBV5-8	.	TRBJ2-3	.	TGTGCCAGCACCTTTTATGCGGATACGCAGTATTTT	CASTFYADTQYF
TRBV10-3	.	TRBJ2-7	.	TGTGCCTCTGAACCGGGACTGAATTCCTACGAGCAGTACTTC	CASEPGLNSYEQYF
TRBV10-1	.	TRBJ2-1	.	TGCGCCAGCACCCCTCCGGGGGGCTTTAACGGAAAGAGCTCCTACAATGAGCAGTTCTTC	CASTPPGGFNGKSSYNEQFF
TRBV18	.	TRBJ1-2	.	TGTGCCAGCTCACCGGGGACGGTCCTGGAGGGCTACACCTTC	CASSPGTVLEGYTF
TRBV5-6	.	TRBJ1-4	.	TGTGCCAGCAGCTTGGGGGCAGGGACGGTGGCTGTGGAAAAACTGTTTTTT	CASSLGAGTVAVEKLFF
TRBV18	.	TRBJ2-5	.	TGTGCCAGCTCACCACTCCTTGTCCGGGGCGATGAGACCCAGTACTTC	CASSPLLVRGDETQYF
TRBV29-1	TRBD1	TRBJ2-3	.	TGCAGCGCTACCGGACAGGGGGTGCGGACAGATACGCAGTATTTT	CSATGQGVRTDTQYF
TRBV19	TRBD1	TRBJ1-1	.	TGTGCCAGTAGGGGACAGGGGGCAAGTACTGAAGCTTTCTTT	CASRGQGASTEAFF
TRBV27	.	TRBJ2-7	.	TGTGCCAGCAGTTTGTCAGGCTCCTACGAGCAGTACTTC	CASSLSGSYEQYF